The T cell receptor (beta chain) described here comes from a study of shared clonotypes between healthy human individuals. The table came from immunoSEQ multiplex PCR; TCRdb's copy has only in-frame clones and leaves some out. The data show around 1.9 million clones, about 94% seen once. The CDR3 length is 9 residues. Trimming took off 8 bases at V and 9 bases at J, with 8 bases between the two ends. Per germline, CDR1 MNHNY and CDR2 SVGAGI (reference sequence). Naive CD8 isolation took CD45RO-negative cells positively selected for CCR7 and excluded terminally differentiated effector memory CD45RA+ cells.

V is TRBV6-6 and J is TRBJ2-7, with D tentatively TRBD2 (5 bases). This clonotype originated in a man aged 18-30 years in good health. Some clones in this sample may be carry-over from other donors' samples. Sequencing was performed on naive CD8+ T cells from PBMCs. CDR3 nucleotides: TGTGCCAGCGACGAGGGGCAGTACTTC. It translates to CASDEGQYF.